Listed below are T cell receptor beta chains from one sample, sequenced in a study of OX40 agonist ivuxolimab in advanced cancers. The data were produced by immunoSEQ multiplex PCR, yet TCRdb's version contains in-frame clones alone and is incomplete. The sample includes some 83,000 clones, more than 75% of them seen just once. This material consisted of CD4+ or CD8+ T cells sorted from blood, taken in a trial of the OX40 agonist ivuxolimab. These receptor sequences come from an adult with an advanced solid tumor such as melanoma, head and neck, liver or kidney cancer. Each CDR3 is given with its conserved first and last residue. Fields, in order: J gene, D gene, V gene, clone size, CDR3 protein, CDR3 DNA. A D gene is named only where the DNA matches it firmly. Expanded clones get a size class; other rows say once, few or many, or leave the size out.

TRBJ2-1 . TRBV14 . CASSQARVEQFF TGTGCCAGCAGCCAAGCGAGGGTTGAGCAGTTCTTC
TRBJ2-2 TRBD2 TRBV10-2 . CASSEGLAGTGELFF TGCGCCAGCAGTGAGGGACTAGCGGGAACCGGGGAGCTGTTTTTT
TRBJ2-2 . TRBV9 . CASSVATSALYTGELFF TGTGCCAGCAGCGTAGCTACGTCAGCCCTGTACACCGGGGAGCTGTTTTTT
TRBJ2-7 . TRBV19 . CASSVVGTGSIEQYF TGTGCCAGTAGTGTGGTTGGTACAGGGAGCATCGAGCAGTACTTC
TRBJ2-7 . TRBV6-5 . CASSSLQTVTYEQYF TGTGCCAGCAGTTCCCTACAGACAGTTACCTACGAGCAGTACTTC
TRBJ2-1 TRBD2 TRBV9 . CASSVGISGGYNEQFF TGTGCCAGCAGCGTAGGGATTAGCGGGGGGTACAATGAGCAGTTCTTC
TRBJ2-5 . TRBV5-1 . CASSSSGDQETQYF TGCGCCAGCAGCTCCTCAGGGGACCAAGAGACCCAGTACTTC
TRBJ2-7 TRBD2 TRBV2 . CASRTSGYSYEQYF TGTGCCAGCAGGACTAGCGGTTACTCCTACGAGCAGTACTTC
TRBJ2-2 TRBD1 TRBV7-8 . CASSSAQGAGTGELFF TGTGCCAGCAGCTCAGCCCAGGGGGCAGGTACCGGGGAGCTGTTTTTT
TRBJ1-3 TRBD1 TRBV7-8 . CASSLGQGGRGNTIYF TGTGCCAGCAGCTTAGGACAGGGTGGCCGTGGAAACACCATATATTTT
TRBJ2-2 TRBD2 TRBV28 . CALAGGPGGELFF TGTGCCCTAGCGGGGGGGCCTGGTGGGGAGCTGTTTTTT
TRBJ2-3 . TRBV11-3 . CASSLEAGTDTQYF TGTGCCAGCAGCTTAGAAGCGGGCACAGATACGCAGTATTTT
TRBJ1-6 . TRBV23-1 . CASSRPCEASTYNSPLHF TGCGCCAGCAGTCGGCCCTGTGAGGCGAGCACCTATAATTCACCCCTCCACTTT
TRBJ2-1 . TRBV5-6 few CASSLGRLLVNEQFF TGTGCCAGCAGCTTGGGCCGACTTCTCGTAAATGAGCAGTTCTTC
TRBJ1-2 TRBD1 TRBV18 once CASSPQLRDRNRYGYTF TGTGCCAGCTCACCACAGCTCCGGGACAGAAACCGATATGGCTACACCTTC
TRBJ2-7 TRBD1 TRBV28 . CASSYPRLGGQGAYEQYF TGTGCCAGCAGTTACCCCAGGCTAGGCGGACAGGGCGCCTACGAGCAGTACTTC
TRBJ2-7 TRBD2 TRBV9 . CASSPRVAGTDEQYF TGTGCCAGCAGCCCCCGGGTAGCGGGGACTGACGAGCAGTACTTC
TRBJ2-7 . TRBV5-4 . CASSPGGASYEQYF TGTGCCAGCAGCCCTGGGGGGGCCTCCTACGAGCAGTACTTC
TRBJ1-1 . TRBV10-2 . CASSTQRNTEAFF TGCGCCAGCAGCACACAGAGGAACACTGAAGCTTTCTTT
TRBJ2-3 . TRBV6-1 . CASSEPRTQYF TGTGCCAGCAGTGAACCTCGTACGCAGTATTTT
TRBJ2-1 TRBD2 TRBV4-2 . CASSQVGGGAYNEQFF TGTGCCAGCAGCCAAGTTGGTGGGGGGGCCTACAATGAGCAGTTCTTC
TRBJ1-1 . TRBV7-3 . CASSQDPNTEAFF TGTGCCAGCAGCCAGGACCCGAACACTGAAGCTTTCTTT